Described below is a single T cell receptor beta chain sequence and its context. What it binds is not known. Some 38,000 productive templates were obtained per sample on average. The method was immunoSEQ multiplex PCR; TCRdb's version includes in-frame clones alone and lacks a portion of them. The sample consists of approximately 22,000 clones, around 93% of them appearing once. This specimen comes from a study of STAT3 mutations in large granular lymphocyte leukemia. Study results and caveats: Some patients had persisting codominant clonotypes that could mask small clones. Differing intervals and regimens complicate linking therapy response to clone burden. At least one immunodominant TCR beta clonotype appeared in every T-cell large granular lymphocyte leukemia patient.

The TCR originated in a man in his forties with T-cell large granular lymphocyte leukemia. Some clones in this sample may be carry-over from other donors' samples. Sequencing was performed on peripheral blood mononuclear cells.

CDR3 region: CAWSVRDTQYF. CDR3 nucleotide sequence: TGTGCCTGGAGTGTACGGGATACGCAGTATTTT. The chain joins TRBV30 to TRBJ2-3; no clear D gene. Between the trimmed V and J ends, which lost 0 bases and 6 bases, there was a span of 4 bases. The CDR3 has 11 residues. Germline CDR1 reads GTSNPN; CDR2 reads SVGIG (reference sequence).